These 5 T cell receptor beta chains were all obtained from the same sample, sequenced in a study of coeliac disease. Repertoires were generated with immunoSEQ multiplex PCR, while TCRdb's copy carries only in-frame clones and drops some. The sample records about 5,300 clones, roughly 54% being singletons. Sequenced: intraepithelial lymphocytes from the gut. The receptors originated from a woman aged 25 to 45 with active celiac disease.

The CDR3 loop is CASSPKGTDTGELFF. The CDR3 bases are TGTGCCAGCAGCCCAAAGGGGACAGACACCGGGGAGCTGTTTTTT. The rearrangement links TRBV7-3 to TRBJ2-2; 7 bases map to TRBD1. This CDR3 spans 15 amino acids. Trimming cost V 5 bases and J 3 bases; bases outside gene matches: 6. Germline CDR1 and CDR2: SGHTA and FQGTGA. The full variable domain, in which reference TRBV7-3 and TRBJ2-2 provide the parts outside the CDR3, is GAGVSQTPSNKVTEKGKYVELRCDPISGHTALYWYRQSLGQGPEFLIYFQGTGAADDSGLPNDRFFAVRPEGSVSTLKIQRTERGDSAVYLCASSPKGTDTGELFFGEGSRLTVL.

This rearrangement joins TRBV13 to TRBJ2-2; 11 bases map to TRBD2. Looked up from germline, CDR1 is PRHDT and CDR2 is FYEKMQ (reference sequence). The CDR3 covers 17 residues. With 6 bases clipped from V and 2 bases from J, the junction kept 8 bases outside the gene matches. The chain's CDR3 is CASRLSSGGLNTGELFF. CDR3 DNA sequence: TGTGCCAGCAGACTCTCTAGCGGGGGGCTTAACACCGGGGAGCTGTTTTTT.

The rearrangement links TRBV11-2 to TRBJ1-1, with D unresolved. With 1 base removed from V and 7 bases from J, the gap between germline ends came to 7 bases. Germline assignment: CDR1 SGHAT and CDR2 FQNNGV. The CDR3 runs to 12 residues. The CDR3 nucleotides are TGTGCCAGCAGCTTAGGGCAGATTGAAGCTTTCTTT. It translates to CASSLGQIEAFF. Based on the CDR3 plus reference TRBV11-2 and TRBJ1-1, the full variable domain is EAGVAQSPRYKIIEKRQSVAFWCNPISGHATLYWYQQILGQGPKLLIQFQNNGVVDDSQLPKDRFSAERLKGVDSTLKIQPAKLEDSAVYLCASSLGQIEAFFGQGTRLTVV.

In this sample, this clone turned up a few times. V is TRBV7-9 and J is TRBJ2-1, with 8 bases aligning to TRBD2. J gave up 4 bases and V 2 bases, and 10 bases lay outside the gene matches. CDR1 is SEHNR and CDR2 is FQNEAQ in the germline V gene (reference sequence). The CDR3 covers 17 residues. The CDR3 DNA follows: TGTGCCAGCAGCTTACCCCCCCGGGCGGGGGGTTACAATGAGCAGTTCTTC. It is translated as CASSLPPRAGGYNEQFF.

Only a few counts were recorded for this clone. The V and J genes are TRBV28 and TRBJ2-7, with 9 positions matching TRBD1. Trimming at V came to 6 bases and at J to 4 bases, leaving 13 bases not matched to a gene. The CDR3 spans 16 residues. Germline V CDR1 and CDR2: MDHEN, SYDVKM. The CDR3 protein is CASSPGQGSTPYEQYF. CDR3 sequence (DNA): TGTGCCAGCAGCCCGGGACAGGGCTCAACCCCGTACGAGCAGTACTTC. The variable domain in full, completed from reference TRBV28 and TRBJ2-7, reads DVKVTQSSRYLVKRTGEKVFLECVQDMDHENMFWYRQDPGLGLRLIYFSYDVKMKEKGDIPEGYSVSREKKERFSLILESASTNQTSMYLCASSPGQGSTPYEQYFGPGTRLTVT.